The 17 T cell receptor beta chains below all came from one sample that was sequenced in a study of T cell changes during pregnancy in multiple sclerosis. The table came from immunoSEQ multiplex PCR; TCRdb's copy has only in-frame clones and leaves some out. This table has under 85,000 clones, less than 95% appearing once. The sample in question was peripheral blood, obtained in the third trimester of pregnancy. The receptors derive from a female donor with multiple sclerosis, enrolled in a pregnancy study.

This chain connects TRBV29-1 to TRBJ2-5; possible D gene TRBD2, 5 bases. V gave up 1 base and J gave up 5 bases, with 17 bases separating them. CDR3 length: 15 amino acids. Germline CDR1 is SQVTM and CDR2 is ANQGSEA. CDR3 region: CSVEAHGLATETQYF. The CDR3 DNA sequence: TGCAGCGTTGAAGCCCACGGACTGGCGACGGAGACCCAGTACTTC.

The chain carries TRBV10-1 and TRBJ2-1; 7 bases agree with TRBD2. V was pared by 3 bases and J by 4 bases, with 3 bases of the junction left unmatched. The CDR3 length is 14 residues. Germline V gene lookup returns CDR1 WNHNN and CDR2 SYGVQD (reference sequence). The DNA of the CDR3 is TGCGCCAGCAGTGATTGGGAGGGGTACAATGAGCAGTTCTTC. Translated, it gives CASSDWEGYNEQFF.

The chain carries TRBV7-2 and TRBJ1-1; the D is unclear. Trimming cost V 5 bases and J 6 bases, with 13 bases left between them. Germline V gene lookup returns CDR1 SGHTA and CDR2 FQGNSA. CDR3 length: 13 amino acids. CDR3: CASSHGPRAEAFF. CDR3 nucleotide sequence: TGTGCCAGCAGCCACGGGCCGAGGGCTGAAGCTTTCTTT.

This sequence joins TRBV5-1 and TRBJ2-5; 7 nucleotides match TRBD1. The length of the CDR3 is 13 residues. Germline V CDR1 and CDR2: SGHRS, YFSETQ. J was trimmed by 3 bases and V by 3 bases; bases with no gene match: 2. The CDR3 loop reads CASSSGGEETQYF. The CDR3 DNA sequence: TGCGCCAGCAGCTCAGGGGGAGAAGAGACCCAGTACTTC.

The chain recombines TRBV10-3 with TRBJ1-2; no clear D. With 3 bases removed from V and 8 bases from J, the gap between germline ends came to 7 bases. The CDR3 loop spans 11 amino acids. The V gene's germline CDR1 is ENHRY and CDR2 SYGVKD. The CDR3 spells CAISDEGGYTF. In DNA form, the CDR3 reads TGTGCCATCAGTGATGAGGGCGGCTACACCTTC.

The chain combines TRBV30 with TRBJ1-2; 8 nucleotides match TRBD1. The V and J ends lost 4 bases and 7 bases, in that order; junction bases with no gene match: 14. The CDR3 loop spans 15 amino acids. Germline V gene lookup returns CDR1 GTSNPN and CDR2 SVGIG (reference sequence). CDR3 nucleotide sequence: TGTGCCTGGATAAACATCAGGGGGCTTTCAGGTGGCTACACCTTC. This translates into CAWINIRGLSGGYTF.

This clone occurred a few times. V usage is TRBV7-8 and J usage is TRBJ2-2; 8 bases align to TRBD2. Germline assignment: CDR1 SGHVS and CDR2 FQNEAQ. The CDR3 has 15 amino acids. Germline trimming cut 2 bases from V and 3 bases from J; bases unmatched to any gene: 2. CDR3 in DNA: TGTGCCAGCAGCTTAAGCGGGGGTGACACCGGGGAGCTGTTTTTT. This sequence encodes CASSLSGGDTGELFF.

The chain combines TRBV6-6 with TRBJ1-3; D ambiguous. Germline V gene sequence: CDR1 MNHNY, CDR2 SVGAGI (reference sequence). CDR3 length: 14 amino acids. Trimming left V 6 bases short and J 0 bases short, with 9 bases between. This CDR3 reads CASRSFSSGNTIYF. Here the CDR3 DNA reads TGTGCCAGCAGGTCATTTAGCTCTGGAAACACCATATATTTT.

The chain joins TRBV7-9 to TRBJ2-3; 10 nucleotides match TRBD2. Germline V lookup: CDR1 SEHNR, CDR2 FQNEAQ (reference sequence). J was trimmed by 1 base and V by 4 bases; bases with no gene match: 5. This CDR3 contains 16 residues. CDR3 sequence reads: CASSSGLAVGTDTQYF. CDR3 in DNA: TGTGCCAGCAGCTCCGGACTAGCGGTGGGCACAGATACGCAGTATTTT. Based on the CDR3 plus reference TRBV7-9 and TRBJ2-3, the full variable domain is DTGVSQNPRHKITKRGQNVTFRCDPISEHNRLYWYRQTLGQGPEFLTYFQNEAQLEKSRLLSDRFSAERPKGSFSTLEIQRTEQGDSAMYLCASSSGLAVGTDTQYFGPGTRLTVL.

V and J are TRBV19 and TRBJ1-2; TRBD1 is a possible D gene (5 bases). This CDR3 comprises 16 residues. The germline V and J ends were trimmed by 0 bases and 4 bases, with 15 bases remaining between them. Germline V CDR1 and CDR2: LNHDA, SQIVND (reference sequence). CDR3 loop: CASSIDGRGIGYGYTF. In nucleotides, the CDR3 is TGTGCCAGTAGTATAGATGGAAGGGGAATAGGCTATGGCTACACCTTC.

This clone appeared a single time. V and J are TRBV10-3 and TRBJ1-1, with TRBD1 as a possible D gene (6 bases). The CDR3 spans 12 residues. Trimming shortened V by 9 bases and J by 1 base, and 9 bases separated the two germline ends. Germline V gene lookup returns CDR1 ENHRY and CDR2 SYGVKD. CDR3 coding DNA: TGTGCCATGTCCAGGGGGAACACTGAAGCTTTCTTT. It encodes CAMSRGNTEAFF.

This clone was detected once. The CDR3 here is CASSPLAGAYNEQFF. The CDR3 nucleotides are TGTGCCAGCAGCCCTCTAGCGGGAGCCTACAATGAGCAGTTCTTC. The V gene is TRBV7-9, the J gene TRBJ2-1; TRBD2 matches at 10 bases. This CDR3 has 15 amino acids. The junction had 3 bases not matched to a gene; V was cut back by 5 bases and J by 2 bases. Germline CDR1 is SEHNR and CDR2 is FQNEAQ (reference sequence).

The chain uses TRBV6-6 and TRBJ1-4, with D unresolved. The CDR3 is 14 residues long. Germline V gives CDR1 MNHNY, CDR2 SVGAGI (reference sequence). V was cut by 2 bases and J by 4 bases, with 8 bases left in between. CDR3 in amino acids: CASSYGAGNEKLFF. CDR3 coding DNA: TGTGCCAGCAGTTACGGAGCGGGTAATGAAAAACTGTTTTTT.

This clone showed up just a few times. The J gene is TRBJ1-5, the V gene TRBV28; 9 bases map to TRBD1. The germline V gene encodes CDR1 MDHEN and CDR2 SYDVKM. The CDR3 contains 16 residues. Trimming removed 4 bases from V and 2 bases from J; junction bases left unmatched: 6. This CDR3 reads CASSSPQGAGNQPQHF. The CDR3 DNA reads as TGTGCCAGCAGTTCCCCACAGGGGGCGGGCAATCAGCCCCAGCATTTT.

This chain links TRBV7-9 with TRBJ2-3, with a possible D match to TRBD2 (5 bases). Trimming took 5 bases from V and 2 from J, leaving 17 bases between them. This CDR3 has 16 residues. Germline lookup yields CDR1 SEHNR and CDR2 FQNEAQ (reference sequence). The DNA for the CDR3 is TGTGCCAGCAGCCCGACGCGAGCGGAGTTCACAGATACGCAGTATTTT. Amino acid sequence: CASSPTRAEFTDTQYF.

The chain carries TRBV7-9 and TRBJ1-4; 8 bases fit TRBD1. The V segment lost 1 base and the J segment 3 bases; nucleotides outside the gene matches: 4. This CDR3 spans 16 amino acids. Germline V gives CDR1 SEHNR, CDR2 FQNEAQ (reference sequence). The CDR3 region has the DNA TGTGCCAGCAGCTTAGGCCAGGGGGCGGCTAATGAAAAACTGTTTTTT. Translated: CASSLGQGAANEKLFF.

The J gene is TRBJ1-2, the V gene TRBV6-5, with TRBD1 as a possible D gene (5 bases). Looked up from germline, CDR1 is MNHEY and CDR2 is SVGAGI. The V end lost 6 bases, the J end lost 4 bases, and 18 bases lay between the germline ends. This CDR3 has 15 residues. The CDR3 sequence: CASRRASDSFYGYTF. DNA of the CDR3: TGTGCCAGCAGAAGAGCCAGCGACAGTTTCTATGGCTACACCTTC.